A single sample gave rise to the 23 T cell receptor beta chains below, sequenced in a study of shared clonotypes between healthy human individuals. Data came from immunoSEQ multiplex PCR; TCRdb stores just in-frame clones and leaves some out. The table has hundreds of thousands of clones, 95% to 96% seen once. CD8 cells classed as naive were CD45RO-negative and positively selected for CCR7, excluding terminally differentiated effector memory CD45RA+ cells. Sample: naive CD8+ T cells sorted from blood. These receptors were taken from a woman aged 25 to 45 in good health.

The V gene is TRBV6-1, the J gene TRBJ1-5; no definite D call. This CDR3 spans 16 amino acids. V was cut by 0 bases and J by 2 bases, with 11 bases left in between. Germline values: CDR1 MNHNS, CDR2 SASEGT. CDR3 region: CASSEAAGLGNQPQHF. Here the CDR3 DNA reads TGTGCCAGCAGTGAAGCCGCCGGGTTGGGCAATCAGCCCCAGCATTTT.

The CDR3 protein is CASSPSLAGGHNEQFF. CDR3 DNA: TGCGCCAGCAGCCCCTCTCTAGCGGGAGGGCACAATGAGCAGTTCTTC. This sequence joins TRBV5-1 and TRBJ2-1; 12 positions agree with TRBD2. With V trimmed by 4 bases and J by 5 bases, 7 bases remained unmatched. The CDR3 is 16 amino acids. CDR1 is SGHRS and CDR2 is YFSETQ in the germline V gene.

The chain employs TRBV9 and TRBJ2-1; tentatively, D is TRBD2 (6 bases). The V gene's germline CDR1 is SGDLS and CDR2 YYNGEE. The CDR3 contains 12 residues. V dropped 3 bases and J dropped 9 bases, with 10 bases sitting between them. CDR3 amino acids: CASSATSSEQFF. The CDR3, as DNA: TGTGCCAGCAGCGCGACTAGTAGTGAGCAGTTCTTC.

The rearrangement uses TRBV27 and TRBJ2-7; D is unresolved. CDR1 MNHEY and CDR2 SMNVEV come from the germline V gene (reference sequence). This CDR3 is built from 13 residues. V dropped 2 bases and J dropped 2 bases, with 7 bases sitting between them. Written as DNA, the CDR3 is TGTGCCAGCAGTTTAGCTTATCCCTACGAGCAGTACTTC. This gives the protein CASSLAYPYEQYF.

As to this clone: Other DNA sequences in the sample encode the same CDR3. The CDR3 here is CASSLASGYEQYF. CDR3 bases: TGTGCCAGCAGCTTGGCGTCGGGTTACGAGCAGTACTTC. The V call is TRBV5-4, the J call TRBJ2-7; D ambiguous. V lost 0 bases and J 4 bases, leaving 8 bases between the germline ends. This CDR3 is built from 13 residues. The germline V gene encodes CDR1 SGHNT and CDR2 YYREEE (reference sequence). The full variable domain, with the rest looked up from reference TRBV5-4 and TRBJ2-7, is ETGVTQSPTHLIKTRGQQVTLRCSSQSGHNTVSWYQQALGQGPQFIFQYYREEENGRGNFPPRFSGLQFPNYSSELNVNALELDDSALYLCASSLASGYEQYFGPGTRLTVT.

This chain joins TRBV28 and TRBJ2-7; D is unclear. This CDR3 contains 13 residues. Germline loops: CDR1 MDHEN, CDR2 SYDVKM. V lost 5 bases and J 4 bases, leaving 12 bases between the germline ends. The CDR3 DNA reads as TGTGCCAGCAGTGGGTCCGCACGTTACGAGCAGTACTTC. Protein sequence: CASSGSARYEQYF.

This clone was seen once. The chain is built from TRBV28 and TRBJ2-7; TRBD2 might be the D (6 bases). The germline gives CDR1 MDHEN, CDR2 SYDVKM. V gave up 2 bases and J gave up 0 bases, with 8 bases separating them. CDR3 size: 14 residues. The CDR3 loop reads CASSLLATSYEQYF. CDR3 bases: TGTGCCAGCAGTTTACTAGCGACCTCCTACGAGCAGTACTTC. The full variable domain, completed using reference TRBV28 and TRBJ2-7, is DVKVTQSSRYLVKRTGEKVFLECVQDMDHENMFWYRQDPGLGLRLIYFSYDVKMKEKGDIPEGYSVSREKKERFSLILESASTNQTSMYLCASSLLATSYEQYFGPGTRLTVT.

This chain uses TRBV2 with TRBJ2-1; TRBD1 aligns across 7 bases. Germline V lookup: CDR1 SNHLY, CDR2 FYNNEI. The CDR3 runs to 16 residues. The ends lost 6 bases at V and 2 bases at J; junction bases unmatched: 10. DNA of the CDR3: TGTGCCAGCAGGATGACAGGGAAAGGAGCCTACAATGAGCAGTTCTTC. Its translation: CASRMTGKGAYNEQFF. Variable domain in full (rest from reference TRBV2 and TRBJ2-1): EPEVTQTPSHQVTQMGQEVILRCVPISNHLYFYWYRQILGQKVEFLVSFYNNEISEKSEIFDDQFSVERPDGSNFTLKIRSTKLEDSAMYFCASRMTGKGAYNEQFFGPGTRLTVL.

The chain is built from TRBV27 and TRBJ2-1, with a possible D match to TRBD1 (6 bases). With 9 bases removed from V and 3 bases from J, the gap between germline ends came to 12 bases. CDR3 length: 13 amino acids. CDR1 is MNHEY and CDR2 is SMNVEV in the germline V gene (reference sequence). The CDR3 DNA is TGTGCCAGTACGACAGGAAACTACAATGAGCAGTTCTTC. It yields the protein CASTTGNYNEQFF.

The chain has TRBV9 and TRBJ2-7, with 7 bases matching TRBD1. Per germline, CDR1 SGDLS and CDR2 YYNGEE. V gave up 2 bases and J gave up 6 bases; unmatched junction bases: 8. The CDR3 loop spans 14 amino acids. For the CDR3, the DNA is TGTGCCAGCAGCGTCAACTCAACAGGGGTCGAGCAGTACTTC. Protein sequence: CASSVNSTGVEQYF.

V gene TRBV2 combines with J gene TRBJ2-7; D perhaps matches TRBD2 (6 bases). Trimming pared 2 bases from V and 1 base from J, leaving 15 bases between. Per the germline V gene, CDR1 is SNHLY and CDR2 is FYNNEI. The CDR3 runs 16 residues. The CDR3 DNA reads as TGTGCCAGCAGTGAATTTGCCCCTGCGGGGTCCTACGAGCAGTACTTC. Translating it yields CASSEFAPAGSYEQYF.

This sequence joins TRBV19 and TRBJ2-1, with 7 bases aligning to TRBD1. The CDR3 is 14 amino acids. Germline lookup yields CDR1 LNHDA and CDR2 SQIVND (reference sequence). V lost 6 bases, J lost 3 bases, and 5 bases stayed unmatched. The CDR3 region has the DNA TGTGCCAGTAGGGACCGGGACAGCTACAATGAGCAGTTCTTC. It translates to CASRDRDSYNEQFF.

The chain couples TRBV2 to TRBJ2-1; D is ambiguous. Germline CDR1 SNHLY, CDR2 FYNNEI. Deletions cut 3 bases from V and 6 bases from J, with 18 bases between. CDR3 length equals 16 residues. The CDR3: CASSDPGRMWGNEQFF. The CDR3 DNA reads TGTGCCAGCAGTGATCCCGGCAGGATGTGGGGCAATGAGCAGTTCTTC.

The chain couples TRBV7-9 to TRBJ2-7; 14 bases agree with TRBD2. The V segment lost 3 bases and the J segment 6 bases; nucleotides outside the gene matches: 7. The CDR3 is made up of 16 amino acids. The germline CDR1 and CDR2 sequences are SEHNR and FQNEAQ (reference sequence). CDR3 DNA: TGTGCCAGCAGCTTCCCGAGGACTAGCGGGAGGATCGAGCAGTACTTC. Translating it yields CASSFPRTSGRIEQYF.

CDR3 residues: CASSHHTGELFF. The DNA for the CDR3 is TGTGCCAGCTCCCATCACACCGGGGAGCTGTTTTTT. This rearrangement joins TRBV9 to TRBJ2-2; unclear D gene. The CDR3 has 12 residues. The germline gives CDR1 SGDLS, CDR2 YYNGEE. Trimming left V 7 bases short and J 3 bases short, with 7 bases between.

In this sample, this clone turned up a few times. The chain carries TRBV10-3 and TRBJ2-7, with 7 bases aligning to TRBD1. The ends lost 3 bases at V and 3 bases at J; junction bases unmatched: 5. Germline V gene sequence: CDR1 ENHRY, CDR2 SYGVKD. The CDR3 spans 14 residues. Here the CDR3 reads CAISETGTDYEQYF. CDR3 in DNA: TGTGCCATCAGTGAAACCGGGACAGACTACGAGCAGTACTTC.

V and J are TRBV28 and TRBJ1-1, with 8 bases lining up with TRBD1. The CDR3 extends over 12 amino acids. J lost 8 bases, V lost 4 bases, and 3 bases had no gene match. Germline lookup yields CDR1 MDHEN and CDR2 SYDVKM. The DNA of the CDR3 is TGTGCCAGCAGTTCGACAGGGGACGAAGCTTTCTTT. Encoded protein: CASSSTGDEAFF.

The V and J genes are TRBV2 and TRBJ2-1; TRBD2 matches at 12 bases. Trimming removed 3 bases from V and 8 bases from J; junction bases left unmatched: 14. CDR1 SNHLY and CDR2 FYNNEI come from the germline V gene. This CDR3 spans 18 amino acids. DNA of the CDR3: TGTGCCAGCAGTGAGATGACTAGCGGGAGTGAGCACGGGGATGAGCAGTTCTTC. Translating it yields CASSEMTSGSEHGDEQFF.

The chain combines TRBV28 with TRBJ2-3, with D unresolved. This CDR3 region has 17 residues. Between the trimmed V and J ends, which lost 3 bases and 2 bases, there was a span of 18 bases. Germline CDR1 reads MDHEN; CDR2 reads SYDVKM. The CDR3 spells CASSFRPSRTPTDTQYF. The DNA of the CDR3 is TGTGCCAGCAGTTTTAGGCCCAGCCGGACGCCCACAGATACGCAGTATTTT.

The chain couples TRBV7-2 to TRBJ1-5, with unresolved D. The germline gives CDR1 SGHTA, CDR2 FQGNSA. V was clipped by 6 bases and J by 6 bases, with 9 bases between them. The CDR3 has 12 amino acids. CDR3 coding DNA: TGTGCCAGCAGTTCTTCTATTCAGCCCCAGCATTTT. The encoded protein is CASSSSIQPQHF.

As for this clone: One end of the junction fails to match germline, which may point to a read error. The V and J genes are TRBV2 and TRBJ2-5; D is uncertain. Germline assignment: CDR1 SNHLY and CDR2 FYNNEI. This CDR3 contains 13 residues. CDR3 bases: TGTGCCAGCAGGGAAGTTAACCAAGAGACCCAGTACTTC. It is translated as CASREVNQETQYF.

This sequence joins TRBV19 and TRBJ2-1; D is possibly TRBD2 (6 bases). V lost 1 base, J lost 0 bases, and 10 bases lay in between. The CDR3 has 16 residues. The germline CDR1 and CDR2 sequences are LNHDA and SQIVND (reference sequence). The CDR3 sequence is CASSIGAGGSYNEQFF. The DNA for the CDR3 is TGTGCCAGTAGTATAGGAGCGGGTGGCTCCTACAATGAGCAGTTCTTC. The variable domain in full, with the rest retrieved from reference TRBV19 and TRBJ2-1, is DGGITQSPKYLFRKEGQNVTLSCEQNLNHDAMYWYRQDPGQGLRLIYYSQIVNDFQKGDIAEGYSVSREKKESFPLTVTSAQKNPTAFYLCASSIGAGGSYNEQFFGPGTRLTVL.

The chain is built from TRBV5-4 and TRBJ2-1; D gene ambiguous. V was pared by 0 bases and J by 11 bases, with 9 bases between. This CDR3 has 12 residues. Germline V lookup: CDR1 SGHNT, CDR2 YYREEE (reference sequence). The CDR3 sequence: CASSLEGNKQFF. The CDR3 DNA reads TGTGCCAGCAGCTTGGAAGGGAACAAGCAGTTCTTC.